One sample yielded the 13 T cell receptor beta chains listed below, sequenced in a study of response to subunit inactivated influenza vaccine. A single record per CDR3 protein comes from TCRdb applying MiXCR to the RT-PCR reads. Among hundreds of thousands of distinct CDR3 sequences listed, roughly 9.7% were seen once. Sequences were derived from PBMCs from blood, sampled about 6 weeks after vaccination. The source of these receptors is a man aged 45-65 years who received an inactivated influenza vaccine.

There are many counts of this clonotype. This rearrangement joins TRBV12-3 or TRBV12-4 to TRBJ1-1, with a weak D call TRBD1 (6 bases). Trimming pared 4 bases from V and 1 base from J, leaving 13 bases between. The length of the CDR3 is 15 residues. As DNA, the CDR3 is TGTGCCAGCAGTTCCCACAGGGAGAGGAACACTGAAGCTTTCTTT. Its protein is CASSSHRERNTEAFF.

This clonotype was observed many times. The V call is TRBV29-1, the J call TRBJ1-6; a weak D match, TRBD1 (6 bases). The V gene lost 4 bases and the J gene lost 7 bases, with 14 bases spanning the gap. From germline, CDR1 is SQVTM and CDR2 ANQGSEA. This CDR3 is 14 amino acids long. The CDR3 is CSVGTGQGNSPLHF. As DNA, the CDR3 is TGCAGCGTTGGAACGGGGCAGGGGAATTCACCCCTCCACTTT.

The chain has TRBV5-1 and TRBJ2-2, with 7 positions matching TRBD2. V was clipped by 4 bases and J by 5 bases; unmatched bases: 8. There are 15 residues in the CDR3. The germline V gene has CDR1 SGHRS and CDR2 YFSETQ. The CDR3 protein is CASSASLGGTGELFF. In DNA, the CDR3 is TGCGCCAGCAGCGCGAGCCTGGGGGGGACCGGGGAGCTGTTTTTT. Filled out from reference TRBV5-1 and TRBJ2-2, the complete variable domain reads KAGVTQTPRYLIKTRGQQVTLSCSPISGHRSVSWYQQTPGQGLQFLFEYFSETQRNKGNFPGRFSGRQFSNSRSEMNVSTLELGDSALYLCASSASLGGTGELFFGEGSRLTVL.

The genes are TRBV11-1 and TRBJ2-3; TRBD2 might be the D (6 bases). CDR3 length: 19 amino acids. CDR1 and CDR2 from the germline V gene are SGHAT and FQDESV (reference sequence). Trimming took 6 bases from V and 1 from J, leaving 26 bases between them. CDR3 in amino acids: CASRAGTQFGSPRTDTQYF. CDR3 coding DNA: TGTGCCAGCAGGGCCGGGACTCAGTTCGGGTCCCCACGCACAGATACGCAGTATTTT.

This chain links TRBV3-1 with TRBJ2-3; a weak D match, TRBD1 (5 bases). Germline V gene lookup returns CDR1 LGHDT and CDR2 YNNKEL (reference sequence). Trimming cost V 8 bases and J 1 base, with 10 bases left between them. This CDR3 spans 13 amino acids. The CDR3 coding sequence is TGTGCCAGCTGGGGCGCCGGCACAGATACGCAGTATTTT. It translates to CASWGAGTDTQYF.

The rearrangement links TRBV6-4 to TRBJ2-3, with 10 bases that match TRBD2. Germline CDR1 MRHNA, CDR2 SNTAGT. Trimming cost V 3 bases and J 4 bases; bases outside gene matches: 10. The CDR3 runs 17 residues. CDR3 loop: CASSESGGATVADTQYF. Written as DNA, the CDR3 is TGTGCCAGCAGTGAAAGCGGGGGGGCCACGGTCGCAGATACGCAGTATTTT.

This clonotype has at least ten counts. The CDR3 bases are TGCAGCGTTGTGGACATAGATACGCAGTATTTT. Residues: CSVVDIDTQYF. The chain carries TRBV29-1 and TRBJ2-3; a weak D match, TRBD1 (5 bases). Germline loops: CDR1 SQVTM, CDR2 ANQGSEA. The CDR3 spans 11 residues. Trimming removed 4 bases from V and 5 bases from J, with 7 bases in between.

This clonotype was recorded a few times. Here the CDR3 reads CASSPPQGKAKFIQYF. Here the CDR3 DNA reads TGTGCCAGCAGCCCCCCACAGGGGAAAGCAAAGTTCATTCAGTACTTC. The V gene is TRBV7-9, the J gene TRBJ2-4; 7 bases fit TRBD1. The CDR3 loop spans 16 amino acids. V gave up 5 bases and J gave up 9 bases; unmatched junction bases: 16. Germline CDR1 and CDR2: SEHNR and FQNEAQ (reference sequence).

The genes are TRBV4-2 and TRBJ2-1; 7 bases fit TRBD2. This CDR3 region has 17 residues. V gave up 0 bases and J gave up 0 bases; unmatched junction bases: 5. Germline-derived CDR1 and CDR2 are LGHNA and YNFKEQ. CDR3 DNA sequence: TGTGCCAGCAGCCAAGAAAGCGGGATTAACTCCTACAATGAGCAGTTCTTC. Translating it yields CASSQESGINSYNEQFF.

This clonotype was counted at least ten times. The V gene is TRBV6-5, the J gene TRBJ1-1; perhaps TRBD1 as D (5 bases). V shed 2 bases and J shed 2 bases, with 18 bases lying between them. CDR3 length: 17 residues. Germline V gene sequence: CDR1 MNHEY, CDR2 SVGAGI. The CDR3 spells CASSYGRQLGVNTEAFF. In DNA form, the CDR3 reads TGTGCCAGCAGTTACGGACGACAGCTGGGGGTAAACACTGAAGCTTTCTTT.

This clonotype was detected only a few times. The rearrangement joins TRBV6-4 to TRBJ2-1; a possible D gene is TRBD2 (5 bases). CDR1 and CDR2 (germline): MRHNA, SNTAGT. This CDR3 spans 13 amino acids. Deletions cut 5 bases from V and 5 bases from J, with 10 bases between. The CDR3 is CASSWGADNEQFF. DNA of the CDR3: TGTGCCAGCAGTTGGGGAGCAGACAATGAGCAGTTCTTC.

This clonotype was observed a few times. This sequence joins TRBV5-5 and TRBJ2-7, with D unclear. CDR1 and CDR2 (germline): SGHKS, YYEKEE (reference sequence). V lost 6 bases, J lost 0 bases, and 10 bases lay in between. The CDR3 consists of 13 residues. The chain's CDR3 is CASTNPSSYEQYF. The CDR3 DNA reads as TGTGCCAGCACGAATCCCAGCTCCTACGAGCAGTACTTC.

In regard to this clonotype: One base away lies a much larger clone, so this may be a sequencing read error. V gene TRBV4-3 combines with J gene TRBJ2-7; D might be TRBD2 (5 bases). The ends were cut back, 0 bases at V and 4 bases at J, with 10 bases in the middle. The CDR3 covers 14 residues. The germline V gene encodes CDR1 LGHNA and CDR2 YSLEER. CDR3 residues: CASSQETQRYEQYF. The CDR3 DNA is TGCGCCAGCAGCCAAGAGACCCAGCGGTACGAGCAGTACTTC.